This TCR beta chain was sequenced during a study of T-cell memory formation after mild COVID-19. For the study at large: TCR clusters showed largely donor specificity.

A 5'RACE reaction primed in the constant segment made cDNA libraries of TCR alpha and TCR beta, and these carried sample barcodes and UMIs. TCRdb redid the calling of the 5' RACE reads with MiXCR, one entry per CDR3 protein. The sample carries hundreds of thousands of distinct CDR3 sequences, 15% recorded once. A few counts support this clonotype. Its specificity is unknown. Study-level points and caveats: The pre-infection memory compartment contained some responding clones, suggesting cross-reactive memory joined. CD4+ clones that contracted lay mainly in CM and EM; CD8+ ones lay in EMRA.

This CDR3 contains 14 residues. Trimming cost V 2 bases and J 7 bases; bases outside gene matches: 7. Germline V gene sequence: CDR1 SGHRS, CDR2 YFSETQ. The sequence was obtained from a man aged 18 to 35 who had mild COVID-19 (a few samples of this study predate the infection). Cell type and time point are not known. The sequenced material came from PBMCs or a T cell subset sorted from them (not recorded which). This rearrangement joins TRBV5-1 to TRBJ1-2, with 8 bases aligning to TRBD1. As DNA, the CDR3 is TGCGCCAGCAGCTTTGAGACAGGGGTTAGTGGCTACACCTTC. It translates to CASSFETGVSGYTF.